A selection of T cell receptor beta chains follows, all from one sample in a study of T cell responses to AZD1222 COVID-19 vaccine. Assay used: immunoSEQ multiplex PCR; TCRdb lists only in-frame clones, some missing. The table includes 60,000 to 85,000 clones, 88% detected once. This sample comprised peripheral blood, obtained 28 days after the second dose of the MenACWY control vaccine. The receptors were sampled from an adult who received the MenACWY meningococcal vaccine as a control. The CDR3 runs from the conserved cysteine through the conserved F or W. D genes are given only for firm matches. Clone sizes are given selectively: once, few, many, or a class where the clone is expanded.

j_call | v_call | d_call | clone_size | cdr3_aa | cdr3_nt
TRBJ1-4 | TRBV7-8 | NA | NA | CASSFRRQLTNEKLFF | TGTGCCAGCAGCTTTCGGCGACAGCTTACTAATGAAAAACTGTTTTTT
TRBJ2-2 | TRBV6-2/TRBV6-3 | NA | NA | CASSYSSARGTRELFF | TGTGCCAGCAGTTACTCGAGCGCCAGGGGCACCAGGGAGCTGTTTTTT
TRBJ1-3 | TRBV3-1/TRBV3-2 | NA | NA | CASSQGVGGNTIYF | TGTGCCAGCAGCCAAGGGGTAGGTGGAAACACCATATATTTT
TRBJ2-1 | TRBV24-1 | TRBD2 | NA | CATSDNQAGAQEQFF | TGTGCCACCAGTGATAACCAAGCGGGAGCCCAGGAGCAGTTCTTC
TRBJ1-2 | TRBV6-5 | NA | NA | CASSPSGDYGYTF | TGTGCCAGCAGTCCCTCAGGGGACTATGGCTACACCTTC
TRBJ2-1 | TRBV28 | NA | NA | CASSSWGVSYNEQFF | TGTGCCAGCAGTTCCTGGGGGGTGTCCTACAATGAGCAGTTCTTC
TRBJ2-7 | TRBV7-2 | TRBD1 | NA | CASSLYGQGLEQYF | TGTGCCAGCAGCTTATACGGACAGGGGCTGGAGCAGTACTTC
TRBJ2-2 | TRBV2 | NA | NA | CASTLGPGLGELFF | TGTGCCAGCACCCTGGGACCGGGTCTCGGGGAGCTGTTTTTT
TRBJ2-7 | TRBV19 | TRBD1 | NA | CASSILPGQGVSYEQYF | TGTGCCAGTAGTATCCTACCCGGACAGGGCGTCTCCTACGAGCAGTACTTC
TRBJ1-4 | TRBV6-2/TRBV6-3 | NA | NA | CASSPLPEKLFF | TGTGCCAGCAGCCCACTTCCGGAAAAACTGTTTTTT
TRBJ1-5 | TRBV9 | NA | few | CASSVDGVSNQPQHF | TGTGCCAGCAGCGTAGATGGGGTTAGCAATCAGCCCCAGCATTTT
TRBJ1-4 | TRBV18 | TRBD1 | NA | CASSPPGQGGEKLFF | TGTGCCAGCTCACCCCCCGGACAGGGTGGCGAAAAACTGTTTTTT
TRBJ2-7 | TRBV30 | NA | NA | CAWSAFATGEQYF | TGTGCCTGGAGTGCGTTCGCCACGGGCGAGCAGTACTTC
TRBJ2-2 | TRBV11-2 | NA | NA | CASSIQARGTGELFF | TGTGCCAGCTCAATACAGGCCCGTGGCACCGGGGAGCTGTTTTTT
TRBJ1-2 | TRBV12-3/TRBV12-4 | NA | NA | CASSRQDYGYTF | TGTGCCAGCAGTCGGCAGGACTATGGCTACACCTTC
TRBJ1-4 | TRBV2 | NA | NA | CASSERSVGAEEKLFF | TGTGCCAGCAGTGAAAGGTCCGTGGGGGCAGAGGAAAAACTGTTTTTT
TRBJ1-1 | TRBV7-9 | NA | NA | CASSLNTEAFF | TGTGCCAGCAGCTTGAACACTGAAGCTTTCTTT
TRBJ1-4 | TRBV6-5 | TRBD1 | NA | CASSDSGGVNEKLFF | TGTGCCAGCAGTGACTCAGGGGGAGTTAATGAAAAACTGTTTTTT
TRBJ2-2 | TRBV10-3 | TRBD1 | NA | CAISRQGPKVNTGELFF | TGTGCCATCAGTAGACAGGGCCCAAAAGTAAACACCGGGGAGCTGTTTTTT
TRBJ2-1 | TRBV9 | NA | NA | CASSVGGPTSSSYNEQFF | TGTGCCAGCAGCGTAGGGGGCCCAACTAGCAGCTCCTACAATGAGCAGTTCTTC
TRBJ1-1 | TRBV5-4 | NA | NA | CASSLAGRVNTEAFF | TGTGCCAGCAGCTTGGCGGGCAGAGTGAACACTGAAGCTTTCTTT
TRBJ1-5 | TRBV28 | NA | NA | CASSLGGETGAGQPQHF | TGTGCCAGCAGTTTGGGGGGGGAGACAGGAGCGGGACAGCCCCAGCATTTT
TRBJ2-5 | TRBV14 | NA | NA | CASSPRAWYQETQYF | TGTGCCAGCAGCCCCAGGGCTTGGTACCAAGAGACCCAGTACTTC
TRBJ1-2 | TRBV30 | NA | NA | CAWSVNEGNGYTF | TGTGCCTGGAGTGTAAATGAGGGAAATGGCTACACCTTC
TRBJ2-7 | TRBV10-3 | TRBD1 | once | CAISETGTGSYEQYF | TGTGCCATCAGTGAAACGGGGACAGGGTCCTACGAGCAGTACTTC
TRBJ2-7 | TRBV15 | NA | NA | CATSRDVYYEQYF | TGTGCCACCAGCAGGGACGTTTATTACGAGCAGTACTTC
TRBJ1-5 | TRBV5-1 | NA | NA | CASSAGDNQPQHF | TGCGCCAGCAGTGCAGGGGATAATCAGCCCCAGCATTTT